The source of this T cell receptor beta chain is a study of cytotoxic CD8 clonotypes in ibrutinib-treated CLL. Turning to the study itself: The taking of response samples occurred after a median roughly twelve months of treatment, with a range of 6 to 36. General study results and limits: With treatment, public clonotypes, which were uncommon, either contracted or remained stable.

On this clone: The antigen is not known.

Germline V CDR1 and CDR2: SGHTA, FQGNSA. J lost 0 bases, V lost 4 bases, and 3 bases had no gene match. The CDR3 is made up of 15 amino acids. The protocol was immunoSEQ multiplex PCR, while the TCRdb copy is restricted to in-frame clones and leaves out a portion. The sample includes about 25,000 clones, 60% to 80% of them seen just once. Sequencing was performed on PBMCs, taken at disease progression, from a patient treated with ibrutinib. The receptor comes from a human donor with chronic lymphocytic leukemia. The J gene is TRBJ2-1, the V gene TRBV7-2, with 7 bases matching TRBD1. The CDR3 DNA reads TGTGCCAGCAGCTGGGACAGTAGCTCCTACAATGAGCAGTTCTTC. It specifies CASSWDSSSYNEQFF.